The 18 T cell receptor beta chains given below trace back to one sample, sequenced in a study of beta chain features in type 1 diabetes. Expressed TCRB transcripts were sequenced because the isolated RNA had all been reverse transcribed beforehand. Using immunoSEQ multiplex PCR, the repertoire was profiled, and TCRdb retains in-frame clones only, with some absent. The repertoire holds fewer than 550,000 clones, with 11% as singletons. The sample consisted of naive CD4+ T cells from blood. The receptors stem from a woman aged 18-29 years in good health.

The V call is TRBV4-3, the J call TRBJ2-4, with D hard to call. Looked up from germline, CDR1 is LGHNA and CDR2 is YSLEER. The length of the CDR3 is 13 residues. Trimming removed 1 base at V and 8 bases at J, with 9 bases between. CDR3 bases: TGCGCCAGCAGCCAAGCTCTAGAGTACATTCAGTACTTC. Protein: CASSQALEYIQYF.

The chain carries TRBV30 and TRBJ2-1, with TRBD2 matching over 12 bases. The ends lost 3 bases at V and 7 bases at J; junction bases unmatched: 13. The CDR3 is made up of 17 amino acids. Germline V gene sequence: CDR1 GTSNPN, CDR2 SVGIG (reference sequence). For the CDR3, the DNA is TGTGCCTGGAGCCCCGGCCGGACTAGCGGGAAGGGAAATGAGCAGTTCTTC. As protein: CAWSPGRTSGKGNEQFF.

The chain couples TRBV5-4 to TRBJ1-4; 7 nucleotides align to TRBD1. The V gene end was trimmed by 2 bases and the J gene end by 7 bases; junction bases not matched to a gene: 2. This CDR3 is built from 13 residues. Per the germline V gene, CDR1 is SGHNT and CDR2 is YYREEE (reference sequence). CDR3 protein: CASSLRQGEKLFF. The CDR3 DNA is TGTGCCAGCAGCTTACGACAGGGTGAAAAACTGTTTTTT.

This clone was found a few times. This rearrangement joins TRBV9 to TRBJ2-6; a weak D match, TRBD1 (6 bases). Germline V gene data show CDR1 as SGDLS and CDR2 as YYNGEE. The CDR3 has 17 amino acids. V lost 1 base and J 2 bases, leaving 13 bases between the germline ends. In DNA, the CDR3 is TGTGCCAGCAGCGTAAGGGGACACGGAACTGGGGCCAACGTCCTGACTTTC. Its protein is CASSVRGHGTGANVLTF.

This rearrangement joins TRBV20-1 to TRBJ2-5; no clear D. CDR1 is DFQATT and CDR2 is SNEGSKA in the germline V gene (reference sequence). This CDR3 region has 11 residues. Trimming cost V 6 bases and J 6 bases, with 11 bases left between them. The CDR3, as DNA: TGCAGTGCACACAAAGGAAAGACCCAGTACTTC. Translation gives CSAHKGKTQYF.

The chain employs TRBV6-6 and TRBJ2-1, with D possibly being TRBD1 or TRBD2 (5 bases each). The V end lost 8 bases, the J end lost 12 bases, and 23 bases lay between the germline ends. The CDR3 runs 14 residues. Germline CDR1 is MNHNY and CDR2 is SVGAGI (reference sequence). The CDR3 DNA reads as TGTGCCAGCGCCGGGACCGGCCTAGCTAACGGGCAGTTCTTC. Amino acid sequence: CASAGTGLANGQFF.

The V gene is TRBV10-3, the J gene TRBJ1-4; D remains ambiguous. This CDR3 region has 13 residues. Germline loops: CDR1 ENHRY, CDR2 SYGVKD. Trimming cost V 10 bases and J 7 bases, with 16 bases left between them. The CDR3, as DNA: TGTGCCACCCGAGAGCAAATTGGTGAAAAACTGTTTTTT. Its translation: CATREQIGEKLFF.

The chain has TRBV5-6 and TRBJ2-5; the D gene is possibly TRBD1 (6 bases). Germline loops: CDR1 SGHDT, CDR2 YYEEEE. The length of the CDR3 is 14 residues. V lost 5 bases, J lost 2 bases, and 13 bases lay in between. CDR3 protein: CASRKQGGQETQYF. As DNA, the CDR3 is TGTGCCAGCAGAAAACAGGGTGGACAAGAGACCCAGTACTTC.

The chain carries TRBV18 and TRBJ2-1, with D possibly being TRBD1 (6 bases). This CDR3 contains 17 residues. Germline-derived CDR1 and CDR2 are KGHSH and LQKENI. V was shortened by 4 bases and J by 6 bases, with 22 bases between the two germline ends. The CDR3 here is CASSLGQLTVLGNEQFF. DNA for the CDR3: TGTGCCAGCTCACTCGGACAGCTAACGGTCCTTGGCAATGAGCAGTTCTTC.

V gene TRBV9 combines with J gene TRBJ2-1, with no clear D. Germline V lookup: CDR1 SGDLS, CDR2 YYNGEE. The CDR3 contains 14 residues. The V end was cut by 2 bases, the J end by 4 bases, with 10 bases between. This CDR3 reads CASSVPGGYNEQFF. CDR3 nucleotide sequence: TGTGCCAGCAGCGTGCCGGGCGGATACAATGAGCAGTTCTTC. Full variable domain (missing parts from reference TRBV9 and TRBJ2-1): DSGVTQTPKHLITATGQRVTLRCSPRSGDLSVYWYQQSLDQGLQFLIQYYNGEERAKGNILERFSAQQFPDLHSELNLSSLELGDSALYFCASSVPGGYNEQFFGPGTRLTVL.

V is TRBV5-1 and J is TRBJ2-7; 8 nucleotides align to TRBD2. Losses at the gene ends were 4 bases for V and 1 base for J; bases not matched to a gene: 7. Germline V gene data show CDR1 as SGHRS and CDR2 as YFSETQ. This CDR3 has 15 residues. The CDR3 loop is CASSELAGSSYEQYV. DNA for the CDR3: TGCGCCAGCAGCGAATTAGCGGGGTCGTCCTACGAGCAGTACGTC.

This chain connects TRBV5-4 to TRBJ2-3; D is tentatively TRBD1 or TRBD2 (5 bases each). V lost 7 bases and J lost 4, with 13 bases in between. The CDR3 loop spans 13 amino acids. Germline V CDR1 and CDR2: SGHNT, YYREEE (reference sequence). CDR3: CASAARGADTQYF. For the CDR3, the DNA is TGTGCCAGCGCTGCTCGAGGGGCAGATACGCAGTATTTT.

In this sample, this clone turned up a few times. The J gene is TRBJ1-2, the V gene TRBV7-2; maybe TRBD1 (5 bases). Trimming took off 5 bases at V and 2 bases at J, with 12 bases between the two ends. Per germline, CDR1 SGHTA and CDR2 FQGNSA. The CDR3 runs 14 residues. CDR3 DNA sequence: TGTGCCAGCAGCGTAAGAGCAGGGAACTATGGCTACACCTTC. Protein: CASSVRAGNYGYTF.

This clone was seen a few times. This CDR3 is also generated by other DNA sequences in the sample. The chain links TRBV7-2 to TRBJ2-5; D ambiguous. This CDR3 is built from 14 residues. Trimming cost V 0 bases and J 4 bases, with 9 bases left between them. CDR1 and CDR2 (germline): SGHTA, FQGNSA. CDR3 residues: CASSLAGWGETQYF. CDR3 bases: TGTGCCAGCAGCTTAGCGGGTTGGGGAGAGACCCAGTACTTC.

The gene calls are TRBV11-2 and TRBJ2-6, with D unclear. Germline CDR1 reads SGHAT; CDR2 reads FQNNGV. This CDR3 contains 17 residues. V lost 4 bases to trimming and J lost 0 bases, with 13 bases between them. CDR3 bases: TGTGCCAGCAGCTCAGAAGCTATCTTCTCTGGGGCCAACGTCCTGACTTTC. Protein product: CASSSEAIFSGANVLTF.

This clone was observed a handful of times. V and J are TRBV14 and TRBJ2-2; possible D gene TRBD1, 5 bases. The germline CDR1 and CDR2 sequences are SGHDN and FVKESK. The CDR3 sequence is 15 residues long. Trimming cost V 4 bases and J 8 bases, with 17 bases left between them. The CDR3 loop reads CASSLPATAGGELFF. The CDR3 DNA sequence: TGTGCCAGCAGCCTCCCCGCGACAGCCGGAGGGGAGCTGTTTTTT.

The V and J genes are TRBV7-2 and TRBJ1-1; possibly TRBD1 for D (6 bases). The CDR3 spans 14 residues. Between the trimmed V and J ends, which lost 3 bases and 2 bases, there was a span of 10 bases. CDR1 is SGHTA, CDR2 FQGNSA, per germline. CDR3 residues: CASSLDRRNTEAFF. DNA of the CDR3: TGTGCCAGCAGCTTGGACAGAAGAAACACTGAAGCTTTCTTT. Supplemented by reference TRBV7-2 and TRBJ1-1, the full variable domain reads GAGVSQSPSNKVTEKGKDVELRCDPISGHTALYWYRQSLGQGLEFLIYFQGNSAPDKSGLPSDRFSAERTGGSVSTLTIQRTQQEDSAVYLCASSLDRRNTEAFFGQGTRLTVV.

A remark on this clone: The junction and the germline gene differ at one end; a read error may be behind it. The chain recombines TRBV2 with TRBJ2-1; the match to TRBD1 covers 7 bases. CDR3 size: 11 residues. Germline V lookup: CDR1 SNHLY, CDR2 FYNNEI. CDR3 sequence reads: CASSGRQGRLF. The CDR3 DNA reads TGTGCCAGCAGTGGTCGACAGGGAAGGCTCTTC.